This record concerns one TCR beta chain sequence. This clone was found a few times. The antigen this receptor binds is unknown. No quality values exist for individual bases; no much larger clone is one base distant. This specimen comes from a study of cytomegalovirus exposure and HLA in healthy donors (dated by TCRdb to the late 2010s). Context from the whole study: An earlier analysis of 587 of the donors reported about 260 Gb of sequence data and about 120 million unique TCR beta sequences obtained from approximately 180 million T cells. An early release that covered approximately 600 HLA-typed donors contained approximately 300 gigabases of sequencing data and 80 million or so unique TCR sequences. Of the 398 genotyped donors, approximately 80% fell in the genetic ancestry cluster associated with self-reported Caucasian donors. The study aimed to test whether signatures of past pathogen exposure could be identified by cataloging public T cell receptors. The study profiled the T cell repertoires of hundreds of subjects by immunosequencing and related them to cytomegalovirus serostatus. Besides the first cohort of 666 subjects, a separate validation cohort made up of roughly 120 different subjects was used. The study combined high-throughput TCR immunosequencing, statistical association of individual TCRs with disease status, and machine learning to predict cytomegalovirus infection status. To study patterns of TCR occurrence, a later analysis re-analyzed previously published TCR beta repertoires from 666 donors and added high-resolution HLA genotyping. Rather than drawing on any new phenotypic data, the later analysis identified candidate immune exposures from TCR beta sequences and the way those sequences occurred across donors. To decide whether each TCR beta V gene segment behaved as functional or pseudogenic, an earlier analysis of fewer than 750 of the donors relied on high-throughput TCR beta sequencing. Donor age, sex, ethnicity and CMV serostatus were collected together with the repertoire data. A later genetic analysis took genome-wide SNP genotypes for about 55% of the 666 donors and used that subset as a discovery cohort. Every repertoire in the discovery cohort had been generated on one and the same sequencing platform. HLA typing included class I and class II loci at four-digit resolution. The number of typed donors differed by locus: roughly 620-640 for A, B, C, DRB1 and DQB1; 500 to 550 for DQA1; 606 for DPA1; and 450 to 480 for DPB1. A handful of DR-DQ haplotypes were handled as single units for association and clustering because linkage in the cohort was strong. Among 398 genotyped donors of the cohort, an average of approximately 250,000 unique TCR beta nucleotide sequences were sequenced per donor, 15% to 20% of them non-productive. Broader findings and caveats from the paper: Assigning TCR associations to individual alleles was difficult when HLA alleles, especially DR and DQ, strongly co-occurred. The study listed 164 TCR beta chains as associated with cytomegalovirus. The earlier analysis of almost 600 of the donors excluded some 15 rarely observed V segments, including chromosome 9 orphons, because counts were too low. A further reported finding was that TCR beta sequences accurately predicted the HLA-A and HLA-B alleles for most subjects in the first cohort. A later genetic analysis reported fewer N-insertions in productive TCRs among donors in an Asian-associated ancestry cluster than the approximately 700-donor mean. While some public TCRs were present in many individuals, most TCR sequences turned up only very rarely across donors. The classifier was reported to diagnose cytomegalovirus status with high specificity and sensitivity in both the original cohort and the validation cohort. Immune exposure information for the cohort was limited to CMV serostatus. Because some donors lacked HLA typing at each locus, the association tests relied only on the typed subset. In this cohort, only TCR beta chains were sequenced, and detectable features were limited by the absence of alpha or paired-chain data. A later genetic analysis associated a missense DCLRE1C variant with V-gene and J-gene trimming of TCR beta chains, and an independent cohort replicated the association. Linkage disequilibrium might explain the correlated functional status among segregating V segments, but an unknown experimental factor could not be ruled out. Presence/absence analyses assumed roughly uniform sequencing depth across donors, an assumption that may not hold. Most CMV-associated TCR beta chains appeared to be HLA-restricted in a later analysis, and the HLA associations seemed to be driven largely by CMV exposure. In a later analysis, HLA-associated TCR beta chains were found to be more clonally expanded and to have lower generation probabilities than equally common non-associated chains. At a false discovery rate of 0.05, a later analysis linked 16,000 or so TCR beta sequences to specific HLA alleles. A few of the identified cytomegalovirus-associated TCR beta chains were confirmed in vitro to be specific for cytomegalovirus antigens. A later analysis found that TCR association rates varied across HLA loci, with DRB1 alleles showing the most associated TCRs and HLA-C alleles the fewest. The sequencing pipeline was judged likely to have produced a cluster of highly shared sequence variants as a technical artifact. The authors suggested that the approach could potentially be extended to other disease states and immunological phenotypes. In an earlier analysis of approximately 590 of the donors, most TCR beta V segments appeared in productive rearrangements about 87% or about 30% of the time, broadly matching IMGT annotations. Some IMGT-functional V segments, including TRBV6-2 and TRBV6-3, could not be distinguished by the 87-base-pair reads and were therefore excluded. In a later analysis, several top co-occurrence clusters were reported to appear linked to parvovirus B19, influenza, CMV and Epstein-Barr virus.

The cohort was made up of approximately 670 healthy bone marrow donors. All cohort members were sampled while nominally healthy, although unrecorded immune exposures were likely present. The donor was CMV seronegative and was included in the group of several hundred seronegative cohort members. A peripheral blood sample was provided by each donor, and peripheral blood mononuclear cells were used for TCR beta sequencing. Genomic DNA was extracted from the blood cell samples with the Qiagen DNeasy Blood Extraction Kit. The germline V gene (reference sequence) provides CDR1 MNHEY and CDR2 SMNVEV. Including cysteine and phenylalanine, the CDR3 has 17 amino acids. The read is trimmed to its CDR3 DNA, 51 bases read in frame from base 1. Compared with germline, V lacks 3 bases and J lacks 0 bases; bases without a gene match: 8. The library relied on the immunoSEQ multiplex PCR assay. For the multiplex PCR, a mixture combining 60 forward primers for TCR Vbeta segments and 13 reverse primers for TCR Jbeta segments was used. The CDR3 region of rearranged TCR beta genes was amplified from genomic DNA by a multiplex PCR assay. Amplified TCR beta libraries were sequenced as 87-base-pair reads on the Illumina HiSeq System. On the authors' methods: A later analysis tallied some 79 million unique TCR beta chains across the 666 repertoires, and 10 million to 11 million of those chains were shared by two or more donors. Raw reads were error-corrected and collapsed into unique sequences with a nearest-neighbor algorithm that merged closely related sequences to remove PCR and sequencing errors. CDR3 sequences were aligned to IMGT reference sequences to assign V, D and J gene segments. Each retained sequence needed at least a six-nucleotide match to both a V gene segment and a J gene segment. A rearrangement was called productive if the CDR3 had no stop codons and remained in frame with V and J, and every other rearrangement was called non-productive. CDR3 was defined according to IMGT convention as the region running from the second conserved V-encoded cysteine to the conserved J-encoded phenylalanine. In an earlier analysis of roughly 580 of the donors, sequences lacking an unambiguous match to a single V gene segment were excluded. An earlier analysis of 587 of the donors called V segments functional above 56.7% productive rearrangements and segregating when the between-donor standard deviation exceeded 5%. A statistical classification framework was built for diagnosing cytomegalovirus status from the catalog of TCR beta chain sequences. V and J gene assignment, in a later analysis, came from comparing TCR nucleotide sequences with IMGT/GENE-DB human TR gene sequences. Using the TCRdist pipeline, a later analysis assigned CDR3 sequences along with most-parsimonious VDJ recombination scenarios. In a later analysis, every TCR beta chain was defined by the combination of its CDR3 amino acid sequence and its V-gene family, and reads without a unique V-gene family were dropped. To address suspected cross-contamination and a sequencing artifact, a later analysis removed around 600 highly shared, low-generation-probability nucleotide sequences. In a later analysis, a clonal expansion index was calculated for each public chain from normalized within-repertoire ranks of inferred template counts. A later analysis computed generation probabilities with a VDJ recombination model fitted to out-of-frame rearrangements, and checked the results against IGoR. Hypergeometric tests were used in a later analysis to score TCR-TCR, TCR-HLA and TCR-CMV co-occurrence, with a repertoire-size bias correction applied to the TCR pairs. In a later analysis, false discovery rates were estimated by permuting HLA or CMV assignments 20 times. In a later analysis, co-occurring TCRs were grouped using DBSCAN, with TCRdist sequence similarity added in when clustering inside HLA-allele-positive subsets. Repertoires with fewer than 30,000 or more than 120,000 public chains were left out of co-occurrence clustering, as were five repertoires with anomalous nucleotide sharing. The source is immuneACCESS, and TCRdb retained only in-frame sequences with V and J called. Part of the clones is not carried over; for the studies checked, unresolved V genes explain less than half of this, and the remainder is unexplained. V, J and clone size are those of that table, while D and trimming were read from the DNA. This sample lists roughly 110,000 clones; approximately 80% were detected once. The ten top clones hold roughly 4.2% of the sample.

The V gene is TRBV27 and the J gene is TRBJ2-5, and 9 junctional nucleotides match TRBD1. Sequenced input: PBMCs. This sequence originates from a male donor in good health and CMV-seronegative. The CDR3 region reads CASSFYHRGLNQETQYF. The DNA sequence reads TGTGCCAGCAGTTTCTACCACAGGGGGCTGAACCAAGAGACCCAGTACTTC.